The 21 T cell receptor beta chains reported below all come from one sample, sequenced in a study of T cell responses to AZD1222 COVID-19 vaccine. TCRdb keeps only in-frame clones here, not all; method: immunoSEQ multiplex PCR. The table has under 140,000 clones, roughly 90% seen once. The sample here was peripheral blood, taken on day 0 of AZD1222 vaccination. The receptor source for this set is an adult in good health.

The chain is built from TRBV9 and TRBJ1-1; 9 bases agree with TRBD1. The CDR3 has 15 amino acids. CDR1 SGDLS and CDR2 YYNGEE come from the germline V gene. J gave up 3 bases and V 4 bases, and 7 bases lay outside the gene matches. CDR3 nucleotide sequence: TGTGCCAGCAGCCCGCGGACAGGGGTCGACACTGAAGCTTTCTTT. It translates to CASSPRTGVDTEAFF.

This clone was observed once. This rearrangement joins TRBV11-1 to TRBJ2-2; 8 nucleotides match TRBD1. This CDR3 contains 15 residues. After removal of 3 bases from V and 4 bases from J, the junction contained 4 bases not matched to a gene. Germline CDR1 and CDR2: SGHAT and FQDESV (reference sequence). The CDR3 sequence: CASSFRDRTTGELFF. CDR3 bases: TGTGCCAGCAGCTTCCGGGACAGGACCACCGGGGAGCTGTTTTTT.

This chain links TRBV30 with TRBJ2-7; possible D gene TRBD2, 7 bases. V lost 5 bases, J lost 1 base, and 15 bases lay in between. This CDR3 spans 14 amino acids. The germline V gene encodes CDR1 GTSNPN and CDR2 SVGIG (reference sequence). CDR3 loop: CAWRSAGASYEQYF. DNA for the CDR3: TGTGCCTGGCGTAGCGCGGGGGCGTCCTACGAGCAGTACTTC. Filled out from reference TRBV30 and TRBJ2-7, the complete variable domain reads SQTIHQWPATLVQPVGSPLSLECTVEGTSNPNLYWYRQAAGRGLQLLFYSVGIGQISSEVPQNLSASRPQDRQFILSSKKLLLSDSGFYLCAWRSAGASYEQYFGPGTRLTVT.

The V gene is TRBV5-1, the J gene TRBJ2-1, with D possibly being TRBD1 (6 bases). CDR3 length: 13 residues. Germline CDR1 reads SGHRS; CDR2 reads YFSETQ. V was pared by 4 bases and J by 4 bases, with 9 bases between. The CDR3 protein is CASSLDRYNEQFF. CDR3 DNA sequence: TGCGCCAGCAGCCTGGACAGATACAATGAGCAGTTCTTC.

V and J are TRBV29-1 and TRBJ2-3; 12 positions match TRBD1. Germline V lookup: CDR1 SQVTM, CDR2 ANQGSEA. The V gene end was trimmed by 6 bases and the J gene end by 6 bases; junction bases not matched to a gene: 7. This CDR3 contains 14 residues. The DNA of the CDR3 is TGCAGCGTACCGGGACAGGGGGCTTTTGATACGCAGTATTTT. Translating gives CSVPGQGAFDTQYF.

The chain combines TRBV5-4 with TRBJ2-3, with D perhaps TRBD2 (5 bases). The V end lost 0 bases, the J end lost 0 bases, and 8 bases lay between the germline ends. The CDR3 runs 15 residues. CDR1 SGHNT and CDR2 YYREEE come from the germline V gene (reference sequence). This CDR3 is CASSLGGGSTDTQYF. CDR3 DNA sequence: TGTGCCAGCAGCTTGGGTGGCGGGAGCACAGATACGCAGTATTTT.

The genes are TRBV6-5 and TRBJ1-2; D is ambiguous. From germline, CDR1 is MNHEY and CDR2 SVGAGI. The CDR3 contains 11 residues. The V gene lost 6 bases and the J gene lost 4 bases, with 6 bases spanning the gap. CDR3 sequence: CASRGPYGYTF. For the CDR3, the DNA is TGTGCCAGCAGGGGCCCCTATGGCTACACCTTC.

The chain is built from TRBV29-1 and TRBJ1-1; TRBD1 might be the D (5 bases). V gave up 4 bases and J gave up 1 base, with 10 bases separating them. CDR3 length: 13 amino acids. Germline V lookup: CDR1 SQVTM, CDR2 ANQGSEA. The CDR3 DNA follows: TGCAGCGTTGGGGGACGGGGGAACACTGAAGCTTTCTTT. Residues: CSVGGRGNTEAFF.

This clone was detected a few times. The J gene is TRBJ2-1, the V gene TRBV6-4; 7 bases are a match to TRBD1. This CDR3 has 14 residues. V gave up 2 bases and J gave up 4 bases; unmatched junction bases: 2. Germline V gene sequence: CDR1 MRHNA, CDR2 SNTAGT. The CDR3: CASSDPTGYNEQFF. For the CDR3, the DNA is TGTGCCAGCAGTGACCCGACAGGGTACAATGAGCAGTTCTTC.

J is TRBJ1-2 and V is TRBV10-1, with D possibly TRBD1 on 6 matching bases. The CDR3 is 13 residues long. The V end was cut by 2 bases, the J end by 7 bases, with 11 bases between. Germline V CDR1 and CDR2: WNHNN, SYGVQD (reference sequence). CDR3 sequence reads: CASSEDTGFGYTF. In DNA, the CDR3 is TGCGCCAGCAGTGAGGACACAGGGTTTGGCTACACCTTC.

This chain joins TRBV18 and TRBJ1-2, with D hard to call. This CDR3 is 13 amino acids long. Germline V gene sequence: CDR1 KGHSH, CDR2 LQKENI. The V gene lost 2 bases and the J gene lost 2 bases, with 6 bases spanning the gap. DNA of the CDR3: TGTGCCAGCTCACCAGGTCTCAACTATGGCTACACCTTC. Protein sequence: CASSPGLNYGYTF. Full variable domain (remainder filled in from reference TRBV18 and TRBJ1-2): NAGVMQNPRHLVRRRGQEARLRCSPMKGHSHVYWYRQLPEEGLKFMVYLQKENIIDESGMPKERFSAEFPKEGPSILRIQQVVRGDSAAYFCASSPGLNYGYTFGSGTRLTVV.

V usage is TRBV24-1 and J usage is TRBJ2-1, with 10 bases matching TRBD2. Trimming took 3 bases from V and 8 from J; bases not matched to a gene: 9. The CDR3 loop spans 16 amino acids. CDR1 and CDR2 (germline): KGHDR, SFDVKD. The CDR3 DNA follows: TGTGCCACCAGTGATAGGCCCCGGACTAGCGGTGATGAGCAGTTCTTC. This encodes CATSDRPRTSGDEQFF.

This rearrangement joins TRBV7-9 to TRBJ1-3; D gene ambiguous. From germline, CDR1 is SEHNR and CDR2 FQNEAQ (reference sequence). The CDR3 is 14 amino acids. Trimming pared 3 bases from V and 0 bases from J, leaving 6 bases between. The CDR3 spells CASSFSISGNTIYF. In nucleotides, the CDR3 is TGTGCCAGCAGCTTCTCAATCTCTGGAAACACCATATATTTT.

V usage is TRBV3-1 (or the pseudogene TRBV3-2) and J usage is TRBJ1-5; D remains ambiguous. Germline V gives CDR1 LGHDT, CDR2 YNNKEL (reference sequence). The CDR3 is 14 amino acids. The ends were cut back, 3 bases at V and 11 bases at J, with 17 bases in the middle. The CDR3 DNA sequence: TGTGCCAGCAGCCATAGAGGATTTTCGTCAACCCAGCATTTT. Translating gives CASSHRGFSSTQHF.

Only one count was recorded for this clone. This chain uses TRBV5-5 with TRBJ1-2; 7 bases map to TRBD1. The junction had 7 bases not matched to a gene; V was cut back by 0 bases and J by 5 bases. The V gene's germline CDR1 is SGHKS and CDR2 YYEKEE (reference sequence). CDR3 size: 15 residues. The CDR3 reads CASSLAGTVTYGYTF. CDR3 sequence (DNA): TGTGCCAGCAGCTTGGCCGGGACAGTCACATATGGCTACACCTTC.

V and J are TRBV29-1 and TRBJ1-1, with D possibly TRBD1 on 5 matching bases. Between the trimmed V and J ends, which lost 6 bases and 1 base, there was a span of 12 bases. The CDR3 runs 13 residues. Germline V gene sequence: CDR1 SQVTM, CDR2 ANQGSEA. This chain's CDR3 is CSVKDTTNTEAFF. DNA for the CDR3: TGCAGCGTAAAGGACACTACGAACACTGAAGCTTTCTTT. Together with reference TRBV29-1 and TRBJ1-1, the CDR3 gives the full variable domain: SAVISQKPSRDICQRGTSLTIQCQVDSQVTMMFWYRQQPGQSLTLIATANQGSEATYESGFVIDKFPISRPNLTFSTLTVSNMSPEDSSIYLCSVKDTTNTEAFFGQGTRLTVV.

The chain combines TRBV20-1 with TRBJ1-6; D not resolved. The V gene lost 6 bases and the J gene lost 10 bases, with 4 bases spanning the gap. Germline assignment: CDR1 DFQATT and CDR2 SNEGSKA (reference sequence). The CDR3 runs 9 residues. The CDR3 here is CSAQSPLHF. Here the CDR3 DNA reads TGCAGTGCCCAATCACCCCTCCACTTT.

The chain has TRBV5-1 and TRBJ1-1; 10 bases match TRBD1. This CDR3 spans 13 amino acids. Germline V gene sequence: CDR1 SGHRS, CDR2 YFSETQ. Trimming at V came to 7 bases and at J to 2 bases, leaving 2 bases not matched to a gene. The CDR3, as DNA: TGCGCCAGCTGGACAGGGGGAAACACTGAAGCTTTCTTT. It encodes CASWTGGNTEAFF.

V and J are TRBV6-5 and TRBJ1-6; TRBD1 matches 7 bases. Germline V gene sequence: CDR1 MNHEY, CDR2 SVGAGI. The CDR3 contains 16 residues. J gave up 5 bases and V 4 bases, and 8 bases lay outside the gene matches. The CDR3 region is CASSLRTGGDNSPLHF. The CDR3, as DNA: TGTGCCAGCAGTTTAAGGACAGGAGGCGATAATTCACCCCTCCACTTT.

The chain recombines TRBV5-6 with TRBJ1-3; D is undetermined. The ends were cut back, 1 base at V and 0 bases at J, with 8 bases in the middle. Germline values: CDR1 SGHDT, CDR2 YYEEEE. The CDR3 has 15 residues. CDR3 nucleotide sequence: TGTGCCAGCAGCTTGACAATAAACTCTGGAAACACCATATATTTT. Its translation: CASSLTINSGNTIYF.

J is TRBJ2-3 and V is TRBV20-1, with D tentatively TRBD2 (5 bases). The CDR3 length is 10 residues. Germline loops: CDR1 DFQATT, CDR2 SNEGSKA (reference sequence). The CDR3 region is CSGGTDTQYF. The CDR3 nucleotides are TGCAGCGGGGGCACAGATACGCAGTATTTT.